This T cell receptor beta chain was captured in a study of Ad26.COV2.S vaccination and SARS-CoV-2 variants. General observations from the study: Analyses of TCR breadth and depth may have underestimated total T cell responses.

Produced via immunoSEQ multiplex PCR; TCRdb's table is partial and in-frame only. This sample has under 500,000 clones; 92% occur once, and the top ten carry under 2%. In the case of this clone: Its target is not known.

Treatment given: some 20 received Ad26.COV2.S at low or high dose, single or two shots; roughly 5 received placebo; per-sample allocation not given. Collection of the samples took place on day 63 after the first injection of vaccine or placebo. The receptor was isolated from a person aged 18-60 years who received the Ad26.COV2.S COVID-19 vaccine or a placebo. The specimen comprised peripheral blood, sampled in a trial of Ad26.COV2.S vaccine versus placebo.

CDR3 sequence reads: CATSRDLRASSGNTIYF. Written as DNA, the CDR3 is TGTGCCACCAGCAGAGATCTTCGGGCCTCCTCTGGAAACACCATATATTTT. The chain is built from TRBV15 and TRBJ1-3; no clear D gene. The length of the CDR3 is 17 residues. The germline CDR1 and CDR2 sequences are LNHNV and YYDKDF (reference sequence). Trimming took 0 bases from V and 0 from J, leaving 12 bases between them.